The 32 T cell receptor beta chains reported below all come from one sample, sequenced in a study of blood T cell repertoires in COVID-19. Profiling relied on immunoSEQ multiplex PCR, and the TCRdb table lists in-frame clones only, not all of them. The sample has about 220,000 clones, 84% seen once. Sequenced input: PBMCs or T cells enriched from blood (not recorded which). Receptor source: a woman aged 40 to 55 who had recovered from COVID-19.

The genes are TRBV30 and TRBJ2-1; tentative D call: TRBD1 (5 bases). The CDR3 length is 11 residues. CDR1 is GTSNPN and CDR2 is SVGIG in the germline V gene (reference sequence). V gave up 1 base and J gave up 12 bases, with 10 bases separating them. CDR3 bases: TGTGCCTGGAGTGGCCAGGGTCGGCAGTTCTTC. Translating gives CAWSGQGRQFF.

V gene TRBV11-3 combines with J gene TRBJ1-2, with a possible D match to TRBD1 (5 bases). Trimming left V 9 bases short and J 1 base short, with 12 bases between. The CDR3 has 13 residues. Per germline, CDR1 SGHNT and CDR2 YENEEA. The CDR3 reads CASTDRDNYGYTF. The CDR3 DNA is TGTGCCAGTACAGACAGAGATAACTATGGCTACACCTTC. Full variable domain (remainder filled in from reference TRBV11-3 and TRBJ1-2): EAGVVQSPRYKIIEKKQPVAFWCNPISGHNTLYWYLQNLGQGPELLIRYENEEAVDDSQLPKDRFSAERLKGVDSTLKIQPAELGDSAVYLCASTDRDNYGYTFGSGTRLTVV.

The chain combines TRBV19 with TRBJ2-1; D may be TRBD2 (5 bases). From germline, CDR1 is LNHDA and CDR2 SQIVND (reference sequence). The CDR3 has 15 amino acids. Trimming removed 6 bases at V and 2 bases at J, with 14 bases between. For the CDR3, the DNA is TGTGCCAGTAGCTCTGGAGCGGTTCCCTACAATGAGCAGTTCTTC. This codes for CASSSGAVPYNEQFF.

This sequence joins TRBV10-3 and TRBJ1-6; 9 bases are shared with TRBD1. Germline loops: CDR1 ENHRY, CDR2 SYGVKD. The V segment lost 6 bases and the J segment 9 bases; nucleotides outside the gene matches: 3. The CDR3 covers 13 residues. This CDR3 reads CAIRQGAVSPLHF. CDR3 bases: TGTGCCATCAGACAGGGGGCAGTTTCACCCCTCCACTTT.

The chain is built from TRBV6-5 and TRBJ2-7, with TRBD2 as a possible D gene (6 bases). Germline V lookup: CDR1 MNHEY, CDR2 SVGAGI. V gave up 5 bases and J gave up 6 bases, with 14 bases separating them. The CDR3 totals 13 residues. CDR3 residues: CASSPVRETEQYF. CDR3 DNA sequence: TGTGCCAGCAGTCCAGTTCGGGAGACCGAGCAGTACTTC.

The gene calls are TRBV6-5 and TRBJ1-2; D gene unclear. The CDR3 length is 12 residues. With 8 bases removed from V and 4 bases from J, the gap between germline ends came to 11 bases. Germline V gene data show CDR1 as MNHEY and CDR2 as SVGAGI. The CDR3 bases are TGTGCCAGCGCGGAGCGTTCCTATGGCTACACCTTC. Residues: CASAERSYGYTF.

In its sample, this clone was seen once. The chain links TRBV27 to TRBJ2-1, with D possibly TRBD2 on 6 matching bases. CDR3 length: 15 residues. Germline V lookup: CDR1 MNHEY, CDR2 SMNVEV (reference sequence). V was trimmed by 2 bases and J by 8 bases, leaving 16 bases between them. CDR3 in amino acids: CASSLLGGAPYEQFF. DNA for the CDR3: TGTGCCAGCAGTTTACTGGGCGGGGCCCCTTATGAGCAGTTCTTC.

The chain is built from TRBV4-1 and TRBJ2-1; 9 bases are shared with TRBD2. This CDR3 is 17 amino acids long. Germline-derived CDR1 and CDR2 are MGHRA and YSYEKL. The V and J ends lost 0 bases and 1 base, in that order; junction bases with no gene match: 4. This CDR3 reads CASSQDPAGGSYNEQFF. CDR3 nucleotide sequence: TGCGCCAGCAGCCAAGACCCAGCGGGAGGTTCCTACAATGAGCAGTTCTTC.

The table lists this clone with a few counts. The chain carries TRBV18 and TRBJ2-7; 8 positions match TRBD2. J lost 6 bases, V lost 3 bases, and 7 bases had no gene match. This CDR3 region has 14 residues. The V gene's germline CDR1 is KGHSH and CDR2 LQKENI. DNA of the CDR3: TGTGCCAGCTCACCTCCGGGACTAGAATGCGAGCAGTACTTC. As protein: CASSPPGLECEQYF.

The chain couples TRBV11-2 to TRBJ2-1; 12 bases are a match to TRBD2. Losses at the gene ends were 2 bases for V and 2 bases for J; bases not matched to a gene: 10. The length of the CDR3 is 19 residues. CDR1 and CDR2 from the germline V gene are SGHAT and FQNNGV. The CDR3 spells CASSLTASSGRAAYNEQFF. For the CDR3, the DNA is TGTGCCAGCAGCTTAACAGCGTCTAGCGGGAGGGCCGCCTACAATGAGCAGTTCTTC. Using reference TRBV11-2 and TRBJ2-1 for the parts outside the CDR3, the full variable domain is EAGVAQSPRYKIIEKRQSVAFWCNPISGHATLYWYQQILGQGPKLLIQFQNNGVVDDSQLPKDRFSAERLKGVDSTLKIQPAKLEDSAVYLCASSLTASSGRAAYNEQFFGPGTRLTVL.

The CDR3 region has the DNA TGTGCCAGCTCACCTCAGACAGGGGGGAACACTGAAGCTTTCTTT. This sequence encodes CASSPQTGGNTEAFF. This rearrangement joins TRBV18 to TRBJ1-1; TRBD1 matches 9 bases. V trimming: 3 bases; J trimming: 1 base; junction bases outside the gene matches: 3. Germline CDR1 and CDR2: KGHSH and LQKENI. The CDR3 covers 15 residues.

This clone was seen just once. V and J are TRBV5-1 and TRBJ2-5; maybe TRBD1 (6 bases). The V end was cut by 5 bases, the J end by 0 bases, with 11 bases between. CDR1 SGHRS and CDR2 YFSETQ come from the germline V gene. This CDR3 region has 14 residues. The CDR3, as DNA: TGCGCCAGCAGACCAAGGACAGACCAAGAGACCCAGTACTTC. Its translation: CASRPRTDQETQYF.

The V and J genes are TRBV10-3 and TRBJ1-2, with 8 bases lining up with TRBD1. CDR1 is ENHRY and CDR2 is SYGVKD in the germline V gene. V shed 6 bases and J 6 bases; nucleotides not matched to a gene: 9. This CDR3 is 14 amino acids long. The CDR3 nucleotides read TGTGCCATCAGGACAGGGGATCTATCCCATGGCTACACCTTC. Its translation is CAIRTGDLSHGYTF.

V gene TRBV19 combines with J gene TRBJ1-2; TRBD1 aligns across 8 bases. Germline assignment: CDR1 LNHDA and CDR2 SQIVND (reference sequence). CDR3 size: 17 residues. J gave up 8 bases and V 4 bases, and 18 bases lay outside the gene matches. In nucleotides, the CDR3 is TGTGCCAGTAGTACCTCGGGACAGGAACGCATAAGGAAGGGCTACACCTTC. Protein: CASSTSGQERIRKGYTF.

The chain combines TRBV19 with TRBJ1-1; D not resolved. V lost 6 bases and J lost 0, with 20 bases in between. The length of the CDR3 is 17 residues. Germline lookup yields CDR1 LNHDA and CDR2 SQIVND (reference sequence). The CDR3: CASRLGALPAMNTEAFF. DNA of the CDR3: TGTGCCAGTAGGCTAGGCGCTCTACCTGCGATGAACACTGAAGCTTTCTTT.

J is TRBJ1-1 and V is TRBV24-1; D is unclear. The germline V gene encodes CDR1 KGHDR and CDR2 SFDVKD. This CDR3 has 13 amino acids. The V and J ends lost 8 bases and 0 bases respectively, with 9 bases between them. CDR3 coding DNA: TGTGCCACCACCGTGAGGGTGAACACTGAAGCTTTCTTT. It codes for CATTVRVNTEAFF.

V and J are TRBV27 and TRBJ2-4; 7 bases are a match to TRBD1. Germline-derived CDR1 and CDR2 are MNHEY and SMNVEV (reference sequence). CDR3 length: 14 residues. V lost 5 bases and J lost 7; bases outside the gene matches: 8. CDR3 region: CASSHDRVENIQYF. The CDR3 region has the DNA TGTGCCAGCAGTCATGACAGGGTAGAGAACATTCAGTACTTC.

This rearrangement joins TRBV7-9 to TRBJ1-5; no clear D. The germline CDR1 and CDR2 sequences are SEHNR and FQNEAQ (reference sequence). V lost 5 bases and J 5 bases, leaving 13 bases between the germline ends. CDR3 length equals 14 residues. CDR3 nucleotides: TGTGCCAGCAGCCGTGGGAGTCCCGATCAGCCCCAGCATTTT. It encodes CASSRGSPDQPQHF.

The gene calls are TRBV7-2 and TRBJ1-3; no definite D call. The V gene's germline CDR1 is SGHTA and CDR2 FQGNSA. V was shortened by 5 bases and J by 0 bases, with 14 bases between the two germline ends. This CDR3 has 16 amino acids. CDR3 DNA: TGTGCCAGCAGCCCGGGTCATCGGGTCTCTGGAAACACCATATATTTT. Amino acids: CASSPGHRVSGNTIYF.

V gene TRBV6-5 combines with J gene TRBJ1-2; D remains unclear. CDR3 length: 11 residues. CDR1 MNHEY and CDR2 SVGAGI come from the germline V gene. Deletions cut 8 bases from V and 0 bases from J, with 4 bases between. This CDR3 reads CASQTNYGYTF. The CDR3 DNA is TGTGCCAGCCAAACTAACTATGGCTACACCTTC.

There are a few counts of this clone. The gene calls are TRBV5-1 and TRBJ2-1, with 9 bases identical to TRBD1. V gave up 7 bases and J gave up 8 bases; unmatched junction bases: 7. The CDR3 loop spans 13 amino acids. The germline gives CDR1 SGHRS, CDR2 YFSETQ. CDR3 DNA sequence: TGCGCCAGCGGACGGACAGGGGTCGATGAGCAGTTCTTC. Protein product: CASGRTGVDEQFF. The full variable domain, rest sourced from reference TRBV5-1 and TRBJ2-1, is KAGVTQTPRYLIKTRGQQVTLSCSPISGHRSVSWYQQTPGQGLQFLFEYFSETQRNKGNFPGRFSGRQFSNSRSEMNVSTLELGDSALYLCASGRTGVDEQFFGPGTRLTVL.

As regards this clone: Other DNA sequences in the same sample also yield this CDR3. This chain links TRBV27 with TRBJ2-1, with 8 bases that match TRBD2. V lost 0 bases, J lost 1 base, and 2 bases stayed unmatched. CDR1 is MNHEY and CDR2 is SMNVEV in the germline V gene (reference sequence). The CDR3 is made up of 16 amino acids. CDR3 loop: CASSLSSGGSYNEQFF. CDR3 DNA sequence: TGTGCCAGCAGTTTATCGTCGGGAGGGTCCTACAATGAGCAGTTCTTC.

The CDR3 is CASSPPQGTSGSSYNEQFF. CDR3 nucleotides: TGTGCCAGCTCACCACCTCAGGGGACTAGCGGGAGCTCCTACAATGAGCAGTTCTTC. V gene TRBV18 combines with J gene TRBJ2-1, with 14 bases fitting TRBD2. Trimming cost V 0 bases and J 0 bases; bases outside gene matches: 4. The CDR3 length is 19 residues. From germline, CDR1 is KGHSH and CDR2 LQKENI.

The V call is TRBV29-1, the J call TRBJ1-1; no clear D gene. Germline CDR1 is SQVTM and CDR2 is ANQGSEA. This CDR3 has 13 residues. V dropped 1 base and J dropped 7 bases, with 13 bases sitting between them. CDR3 nucleotide sequence: TGCAGCGTTGAAGGGCAGGCGCCCTTTGAAGCTTTCTTT. Translation: CSVEGQAPFEAFF.

The V gene is TRBV29-1, the J gene TRBJ2-7; no clear D. CDR1 SQVTM and CDR2 ANQGSEA come from the germline V gene. The CDR3 contains 13 residues. Trimming stripped 4 bases from V and 3 bases from J, with 13 bases between. CDR3 residues: CSVGSKADYEQYF. CDR3 nucleotide sequence: TGCAGCGTTGGGTCAAAAGCTGACTACGAGCAGTACTTC.

This rearrangement joins TRBV11-2 to TRBJ1-1; tentatively, D is TRBD1 (6 bases). The CDR3 covers 16 residues. V dropped 2 bases and J dropped 3 bases, with 16 bases sitting between them. Germline V CDR1 and CDR2: SGHAT, FQNNGV. Written as DNA, the CDR3 is TGTGCCAGCAGCTTATCGGGGGGCGGGAGTCACACTGAAGCTTTCTTT. It encodes CASSLSGGGSHTEAFF.

The chain joins TRBV3-1 (or the pseudogene TRBV3-2) to TRBJ1-3, with a weak D call TRBD1 (5 bases). The V gene's germline CDR1 is LGHDT and CDR2 YNNKEL (reference sequence). V was shortened by 1 base and J by 0 bases, with 16 bases between the two germline ends. CDR3 length: 18 amino acids. In DNA, the CDR3 is TGTGCCAGCAGCCAAGGACCAATGGGGCCTTCCTCTGGAAACACCATATATTTT. It codes for CASSQGPMGPSSGNTIYF.

This chain uses TRBV30 with TRBJ1-6, with 8 bases identical to TRBD1. The germline V gene encodes CDR1 GTSNPN and CDR2 SVGIG (reference sequence). This CDR3 is built from 15 residues. V lost 2 bases and J lost 9; bases outside the gene matches: 9. Here the CDR3 reads CAWSPPGQAFSPLHF. The DNA of the CDR3 is TGTGCCTGGAGTCCACCGGGACAGGCCTTTTCACCCCTCCACTTT. The full variable domain, with the rest looked up from reference TRBV30 and TRBJ1-6, is SQTIHQWPATLVQPVGSPLSLECTVEGTSNPNLYWYRQAAGRGLQLLFYSVGIGQISSEVPQNLSASRPQDRQFILSSKKLLLSDSGFYLCAWSPPGQAFSPLHFGNGTRLTVT.

The V and J genes are TRBV3-1 (or the pseudogene TRBV3-2) and TRBJ1-1; D is uncertain. The CDR3 is 13 residues long. Trimming took off 1 base at V and 7 bases at J, with 10 bases between the two ends. Germline assignment: CDR1 LGHDT and CDR2 YNNKEL (reference sequence). For the CDR3, the DNA is TGTGCCAGCAGCCAAGGTCTAGGAGATGAAGCTTTCTTT. It translates to CASSQGLGDEAFF.

This clone appeared once. The chain has TRBV4-2 and TRBJ2-1, with TRBD2 matching 10 bases. CDR1 is LGHNA and CDR2 is YNFKEQ in the germline V gene. The CDR3 consists of 15 residues. V lost 0 bases to trimming and J lost 9 bases; unmatched junction nucleotides: 5. The CDR3: CASSQDVSGRTEQFF. The CDR3 DNA sequence: TGTGCCAGCAGCCAAGACGTTAGCGGGAGGACTGAGCAGTTCTTC.

This chain uses TRBV19 with TRBJ2-4; D may be TRBD1 (6 bases). V dropped 4 bases and J dropped 6 bases, with 10 bases sitting between them. Germline values: CDR1 LNHDA, CDR2 SQIVND (reference sequence). The CDR3 is 13 amino acids. CDR3 DNA sequence: TGTGCCAGTAGTACCGAACAGGGAAACATTCAGTACTTC. It yields the protein CASSTEQGNIQYF.

V usage is TRBV27 and J usage is TRBJ1-5; D unresolved. This CDR3 contains 14 residues. Germline CDR1 MNHEY, CDR2 SMNVEV (reference sequence). The germline V and J ends were trimmed by 4 bases and 0 bases, with 7 bases remaining between them. Here the CDR3 reads CASSSQDSNQPQHF. The CDR3 nucleotides are TGTGCCAGCAGTTCTCAGGATAGCAATCAGCCCCAGCATTTT.